This is a list of T cell receptor beta chains from one sample in a study of T-cell memory formation after mild COVID-19. TCRdb ran MiXCR on the 5' RACE reads and lists one entry per CDR3 protein. Of around 440,000 distinct CDR3 sequences detected, 18% appear once; the ten largest clones hold 10% to 15%. The sample comprised PBMCs or a T cell subset sorted from them (not recorded which). Receptors originate from an adult woman who had mild COVID-19 (a few samples of this study predate the infection). Cell type and time point are not known. CDR3s leave out the opening cysteine and the closing phenylalanine or tryptophan. Not all rows give a size; the values are once, few, many and, for expanded clones, a class.

abundance | v_gene | CDR3aa
. | TRBV7-2 | ASSHPGQGRTGELF
. | TRBV6-5 | ASSYSGQSPHEQY
. | TRBV12-3/TRBV12-4 | ASSLTGVGEAF
few | TRBV7-9 | ASSSDGVGGYT
. | TRBV6-5 | ASRRLAGLIETQY
. | TRBV7-6 | ASSLGAGNYNEQF
few | TRBV12-5 | ASGLVVFGQGSLNTEAF
. | TRBV4-2 | ASSQGKGLGYEQY
. | TRBV10-3 | AISEREWVNEAF
. | TRBV7-9 | ASSPTWGPPTDTQY
. | TRBV20-1 | SALGWGEVGYEQY
. | TRBV20-1 | SPTGTSGSREQF
few | TRBV4-2 | ASSQIAGEAYNEQF
. | TRBV7-2 | ASSLEGQQFRETQY
few | TRBV12-3/TRBV12-4 | ASTWDRDYEQY
. | TRBV11-3 | ASSLVGTTGELF
few | TRBV2 | ASRLLRDSYQYQETQY
. | TRBV19 | ASSIQGRTDTQY
few | TRBV12-3/TRBV12-4 | ASESSGSDTQY
many | TRBV7-3 | ASSPSFGTEAF
once | TRBV7-8 | ASSLVARGNTEAF
few | TRBV6-5 | ASRLGQLTGELF
. | TRBV4-3 | ASSQVTSGSADTQY
many | TRBV7-9 | ASSLEGTPYEQY
. | TRBV5-5 | ASSSSPRGPSTGELF
few | TRBV20-1 | SARNPGLASDTQY
. | TRBV4-2 | ASSQDGVSQPQH
. | TRBV12-3/TRBV12-4 | ASRDRYNEQF
few | TRBV7-2 | ASSLLGTAGYT
few | TRBV12-3/TRBV12-4 | ASSPGGPPIYNEQF
. | TRBV20-1 | SASHYGLAGAADTQY
. | TRBV5-6 | ASSLTSPSETQY
many | TRBV7-9 | ASSPLGYEQY
. | TRBV7-2 | ASSSLAGGPYEQF
. | TRBV27 | ASSLSIGGTYEQY
. | TRBV7-9 | ASNHQRETDTQY
few | TRBV20-1 | SARGIENTEAF
. | TRBV7-3 | ASSKVPGQGAAGANVLT
few | TRBV29-1 | SVRAGGVTNEQF
. | TRBV7-8 | ASSLARLAAYNEQF
few | TRBV4-1 | ASSQSEGEPFYEQY
. | TRBV10-2 | ATLQGDRYEQY
. | TRBV7-6 | ASSLGLGNSGTDTQY
. | TRBV10-2 | ASTRTGWDTEAF
. | TRBV7-9 | ASSPLGQGNTGELF
. | TRBV12-3/TRBV12-4 | ASRSTQDLPSYEQY
once | TRBV25-1 | ASSEWGGRARGRTQY
. | TRBV9 | ASSPGSGMVYGYT